What follows are 9 T cell receptor beta chains derived from one specimen sequenced in a study of CD8+ T cells in alopecia areata. Reverse transcribed after extraction, RNA yielded cDNA as the sequencing template. Libraries were prepared by immunoSEQ multiplex PCR; TCRdb keeps only in-frame clonotypes and omits some of them. The table records approximately 150,000 clones, 75% to 90% of them present only once. The input for sequencing was CD8+ T cells sorted from blood, taken at week 0. The origin of the receptors is a human donor with alopecia areata.

V gene TRBV7-3 combines with J gene TRBJ2-1; 7 nucleotides match TRBD2. CDR1 and CDR2 from the germline V gene are SGHTA and FQGTGA. V lost 1 base, J lost 7 bases, and 4 bases stayed unmatched. The CDR3 runs 14 residues. The CDR3: CASSLILAANEQFF. CDR3 sequence (DNA): TGTGCCAGCAGCTTAATCCTAGCGGCAAATGAGCAGTTCTTC.

This chain joins TRBV7-8 and TRBJ1-5; D gene uncertain. Germline CDR1 reads SGHVS; CDR2 reads FQNEAQ. V was pared by 1 base and J by 7 bases, with 5 bases between. The CDR3 loop spans 12 amino acids. The CDR3 loop reads CASSLGSQPQHF. For the CDR3, the DNA is TGTGCCAGCAGCTTAGGATCCCAGCCCCAGCATTTT.

This chain uses TRBV29-1 with TRBJ2-2, with 8 bases identical to TRBD1. CDR1 is SQVTM, CDR2 ANQGSEA, per germline. There are 15 residues in the CDR3. Unmatched junction bases numbered 4, after V lost 0 bases and J lost 4 bases. Here the CDR3 DNA reads TGCAGCGTTGAAGATAGGACAGGGACCACCGGGGAGCTGTTTTTT. This encodes CSVEDRTGTTGELFF.

The V gene is TRBV7-9, the J gene TRBJ1-2, with D maybe TRBD1 (6 bases). The CDR3 spans 13 residues. CDR1 and CDR2 (germline): SEHNR, FQNEAQ (reference sequence). Trimming shortened V by 8 bases and J by 1 base, and 11 bases separated the two germline ends. CDR3 bases: TGTGCCAGCTTCGGGGGGCGTAACTATGGCTACACCTTC. Amino acid sequence: CASFGGRNYGYTF.

The chain is built from TRBV4-1 and TRBJ2-4; D tentatively fits TRBD1 or TRBD2 (6 bases each). CDR1 MGHRA and CDR2 YSYEKL come from the germline V gene. The CDR3 length is 16 residues. Trimming took off 4 bases at V and 7 bases at J, with 20 bases between the two ends. CDR3 DNA: TGCGCCAGCAGCCTTGAAAGGGGGGACTTAGGGAACATTCAGTACTTC. This translates into CASSLERGDLGNIQYF.

This clone has a single count. V and J are TRBV6-4 and TRBJ2-1, with TRBD2 identical over 13 bases. CDR3 size: 15 residues. V shed 3 bases, J shed 8 bases, and the junction held 4 bases outside the gene matches. CDR1 and CDR2 (germline): MRHNA, SNTAGT. The CDR3 nucleotides read TGTGCCAGCAGTGAAACTAGCGGGAGGGCCTATGAGCAGTTCTTC. As protein: CASSETSGRAYEQFF.

This clone occurred once. One junction end disagrees with the germline gene, perhaps due to a read error. The chain combines TRBV27 with TRBJ1-5; no clear D. The CDR3 is 15 amino acids. The germline CDR1 and CDR2 sequences are MNHEY and SMNVEV (reference sequence). CDR3 sequence: CAGSLIGSPGQPQHF. CDR3 coding DNA: TGTGCCGGCAGTTTAATCGGGAGCCCTGGTCAGCCCCAGCATTTT.

This sequence joins TRBV7-9 and TRBJ1-2; 9 nucleotides match TRBD1. The CDR3 runs to 13 residues. From germline, CDR1 is SEHNR and CDR2 FQNEAQ (reference sequence). The junction had 5 bases not matched to a gene; V was cut back by 7 bases and J by 5 bases. The CDR3 here is CASTTGGEYGYTF. In DNA, the CDR3 is TGTGCCAGCACCACAGGGGGCGAATATGGCTACACCTTC.

This chain joins TRBV4-2 and TRBJ1-1; D perhaps matches TRBD1 (6 bases). Trimming pared 0 bases from V and 7 bases from J, leaving 15 bases between. The CDR3 sequence is 15 residues long. Germline values: CDR1 LGHNA, CDR2 YNFKEQ. The CDR3 sequence: CASSQDRGGAREAFF. The CDR3 DNA sequence: TGTGCCAGCAGCCAAGATCGGGGGGGGGCCCGTGAAGCTTTCTTT.